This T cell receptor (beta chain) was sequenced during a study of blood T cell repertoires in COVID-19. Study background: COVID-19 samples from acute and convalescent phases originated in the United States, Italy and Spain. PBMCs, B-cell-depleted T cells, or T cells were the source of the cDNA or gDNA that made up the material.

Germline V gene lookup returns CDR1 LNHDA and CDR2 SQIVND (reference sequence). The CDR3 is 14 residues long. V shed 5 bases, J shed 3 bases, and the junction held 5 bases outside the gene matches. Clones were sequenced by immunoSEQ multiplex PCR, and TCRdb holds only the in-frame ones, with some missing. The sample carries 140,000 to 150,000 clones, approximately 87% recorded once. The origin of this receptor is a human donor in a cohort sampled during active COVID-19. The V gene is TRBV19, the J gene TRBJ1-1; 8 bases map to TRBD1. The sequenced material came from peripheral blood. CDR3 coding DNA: TGTGCCAGTAGTCTCACACAGGGGGACACTGAAGCTTTCTTT. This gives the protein CASSLTQGDTEAFF.